This T cell receptor beta chain comes out of a study of technical replicates of blood from a handful of donors. Clones were sequenced by immunoSEQ multiplex PCR, and TCRdb holds only the in-frame ones, with some missing. The table shows over 50,000 clones, with around 97% occurring only once. The J segment lost 2 bases and the V segment lost 1 base, leaving 11 bases of the junction unmatched. Germline assignment: CDR1 SGHAT and CDR2 FQNNGV. The CDR3 spans 18 residues. The chain has TRBV11-2 and TRBJ2-7, with 10 bases matching TRBD2. The receptor was derived from a human donor in good health. The sample was T cells isolated from PBMCs. CDR3 DNA: TGTGCCAGCAGCTTAGGTGGGGGTGAGAGCGGGAGGGCCTACGAGCAGTACTTC. This encodes CASSLGGGESGRAYEQYF.